Listed here are 28 T cell receptor beta chains from one sample, sequenced in a study of beta chain features in type 1 diabetes listed by TCRdb under 2018. Library construction relied on the immunoSEQ multiplex PCR assay. The entire isolated RNA was reverse transcribed using the High Capacity cDNA Reverse Transcription Kit, and thus expressed TCRB transcripts were sequenced. The clones in this table, taken by TCRdb from immuneACCESS, are in-frame only. Not every clone is retained; where verified, under half of the shortfall comes from an unresolved V gene, and the cause of the rest is unknown. The sample records approximately 380,000 clones, roughly 16% of which are singletons. The biggest ten clones account for more than 0.015% of the sample. Sequencing input: naive CD4+ T cells from blood. The cell subset or site tag for this specimen amounts to: true naive CD4+ T cells. Every receptor here comes from a woman aged 18-29 years in good health.

This clone was detected only a few times. The rearrangement uses TRBV7-3 and TRBJ2-3; the match to TRBD2 covers 9 bases. Germline assignment: CDR1 SGHTA and CDR2 FQGTGA. This CDR3 comprises 16 residues. The J segment lost 4 bases and the V segment lost 2 bases, leaving 7 bases of the junction unmatched. In DNA form, the CDR3 reads TGTGCCAGCAGCTTACGGCCTAGCGGGACAGCAGATACGCAGTATTTT. Its protein product is CASSLRPSGTADTQYF.

The V and J genes are TRBV5-1 and TRBJ1-2, with 10 nucleotides matching TRBD1. Germline loops: CDR1 SGHRS, CDR2 YFSETQ. V was pared by 0 bases and J by 7 bases, with 3 bases of the junction left unmatched. This CDR3 is 14 amino acids long. Written as DNA, the CDR3 is TGCGCCAGCAGCTTGGCTGGGACAGGGGCTGGCTACACCTTC. It translates to CASSLAGTGAGYTF.

V gene TRBV4-2 combines with J gene TRBJ2-4; the D is unclear. The CDR3 contains 16 residues. With 4 bases removed from V and 0 bases from J, the gap between germline ends came to 13 bases. The V gene's germline CDR1 is LGHNA and CDR2 YNFKEQ. CDR3 sequence: CASSREGGAAKNIQYF. The CDR3 nucleotides read TGTGCCAGCAGCCGAGAAGGCGGTGCAGCCAAAAACATTCAGTACTTC.

V usage is TRBV30 and J usage is TRBJ1-3; D remains unclear. Trimming removed 0 bases at V and 0 bases at J, with 12 bases between. Germline V gives CDR1 GTSNPN, CDR2 SVGIG (reference sequence). The CDR3 loop spans 16 amino acids. The CDR3 sequence: CAWSVLPASSGNTIYF. CDR3 bases: TGTGCCTGGAGTGTACTCCCAGCGAGCTCTGGAAACACCATATATTTT.

V usage is TRBV30 and J usage is TRBJ2-7; TRBD2 agrees at 8 bases. V lost 4 bases to trimming and J lost 3 bases; unmatched junction nucleotides: 2. The CDR3 length is 12 residues. Germline V gene lookup returns CDR1 GTSNPN and CDR2 SVGIG (reference sequence). CDR3 loop: CAWTGTSYEQYF. CDR3 DNA: TGTGCCTGGACCGGGACTAGCTACGAGCAGTACTTC.

The chain employs TRBV25-1 and TRBJ2-7, with 9 positions matching TRBD1. The CDR3 is made up of 17 amino acids. Germline assignment: CDR1 MGHDK and CDR2 SYGVNS. Unmatched junction bases numbered 12, after V lost 2 bases and J lost 4 bases. CDR3 coding DNA: TGTGCCAGCAGTGAACCCCCGGGACAGGGTAGAAGGTACGAGCAGTACTTC. This encodes CASSEPPGQGRRYEQYF.

This clone has just a few counts. The chain joins TRBV28 to TRBJ2-5, with D tentatively TRBD2 (5 bases). Trimming took off 4 bases at V and 3 bases at J, with 18 bases between the two ends. Germline CDR1 and CDR2: MDHEN and SYDVKM. CDR3 length: 16 residues. The CDR3 coding sequence is TGTGCCAGCAGTTCTCCCTACGCCGGGGTTAAAGAGACCCAGTACTTC. Residues: CASSSPYAGVKETQYF. The full variable domain, in which reference TRBV28 and TRBJ2-5 provide the parts outside the CDR3, is DVKVTQSSRYLVKRTGEKVFLECVQDMDHENMFWYRQDPGLGLRLIYFSYDVKMKEKGDIPEGYSVSREKKERFSLILESASTNQTSMYLCASSSPYAGVKETQYFGPGTRLLVL.

The chain joins TRBV7-9 to TRBJ2-4; D is undetermined. V lost 2 bases to trimming and J lost 7 bases, with 3 bases between them. The germline gives CDR1 SEHNR, CDR2 FQNEAQ (reference sequence). The CDR3 is 11 amino acids. The CDR3 region is CASSLQNIQYF. DNA of the CDR3: TGTGCCAGCAGCTTACAGAACATTCAGTACTTC.

A few counts support this clone. Additional DNA sequences in this sample encode the identical CDR3. This rearrangement joins TRBV14 to TRBJ1-2; no clear D gene. Looked up from germline, CDR1 is SGHDN and CDR2 is FVKESK. V was shortened by 0 bases and J by 4 bases, with 3 bases between the two germline ends. The CDR3 runs 12 residues. CDR3 sequence reads: CASSQDRYGYTF. DNA of the CDR3: TGTGCCAGCAGCCAAGATCGCTATGGCTACACCTTC.

The V call is TRBV30, the J call TRBJ1-1; no reliable D call. This CDR3 is built from 12 residues. Germline V gene data show CDR1 as GTSNPN and CDR2 as SVGIG (reference sequence). V was clipped by 6 bases and J by 5 bases, with 13 bases between them. This CDR3 is CACLPSGTEAFF. The CDR3 DNA reads as TGTGCCTGCCTCCCTAGTGGGACTGAAGCTTTCTTT.

This clone showed up just once. This rearrangement joins TRBV6-5 to TRBJ2-2; TRBD2 matches at 7 bases. The germline V gene encodes CDR1 MNHEY and CDR2 SVGAGI. Trimming removed 1 base from V and 0 bases from J; junction bases left unmatched: 2. This CDR3 has 16 amino acids. CDR3 sequence: CASSYFRGANTGELFF. The DNA of the CDR3 is TGTGCCAGCAGTTACTTTCGGGGGGCGAACACCGGGGAGCTGTTTTTT.

Comment on this clone: Other DNA sequences of this sample code for an identical CDR3. The chain employs TRBV30 and TRBJ2-5; no definite D call. Trimming removed 0 bases at V and 5 bases at J, with 4 bases between. CDR3 length: 11 residues. CDR1 is GTSNPN, CDR2 SVGIG, per germline (reference sequence). The chain's CDR3 is CAWSVLETQYF. The CDR3 nucleotides read TGTGCCTGGAGTGTACTGGAGACCCAGTACTTC.

V usage is TRBV29-1 and J usage is TRBJ1-4; no clear D gene. From germline, CDR1 is SQVTM and CDR2 ANQGSEA. The CDR3 has 15 amino acids. Trimming stripped 4 bases from V and 2 bases from J, with 14 bases between. CDR3 nucleotides: TGCAGCGTTGTTAGCCTGCCGGCCACTAATGAAAAACTGTTTTTT. Translated, it gives CSVVSLPATNEKLFF.

The chain carries TRBV2 and TRBJ2-5; maybe TRBD2 (5 bases). Per germline, CDR1 SNHLY and CDR2 FYNNEI. Trimming took off 3 bases at V and 2 bases at J, with 10 bases between the two ends. This CDR3 contains 14 residues. The CDR3 DNA reads TGTGCCAGCAGTGATAGAGGGCGGCAAGAGACCCAGTACTTC. It encodes CASSDRGRQETQYF.

This clone was counted only a few times. This chain joins TRBV6-4 and TRBJ2-3, with 9 nucleotides matching TRBD2. J gave up 5 bases and V 6 bases, and 6 bases lay outside the gene matches. CDR3 length equals 14 residues. Germline V lookup: CDR1 MRHNA, CDR2 SNTAGT. CDR3 nucleotides: TGTGCCAGCAGACTGGCAGCGGGGGGAGATACGCAGTATTTT. Protein sequence: CASRLAAGGDTQYF.

The chain employs TRBV4-3 and TRBJ2-1, with 10 bases matching TRBD2. The ends lost 0 bases at V and 4 bases at J; junction bases unmatched: 3. Germline-derived CDR1 and CDR2 are LGHNA and YSLEER. The CDR3 length is 16 residues. The CDR3 DNA reads as TGCGCCAGCAGCCAAGACGGTAGCGGGAGGTACAATGAGCAGTTCTTC. This encodes CASSQDGSGRYNEQFF.

This rearrangement joins TRBV9 to TRBJ1-2, with 10 bases fitting TRBD1. CDR3 length: 17 residues. V lost 3 bases, J lost 7 bases, and 15 bases stayed unmatched. The germline V gene has CDR1 SGDLS and CDR2 YYNGEE. The CDR3 loop reads CASSGRRLGQGPLGYTF. CDR3 bases: TGTGCCAGCAGCGGACGACGGCTGGGACAGGGGCCTCTTGGCTACACCTTC.

The chain carries TRBV11-2 and TRBJ1-4, with TRBD1 matching over 7 bases. Germline lookup yields CDR1 SGHAT and CDR2 FQNNGV. Trimming took 5 bases from V and 6 from J; bases not matched to a gene: 15. The CDR3 is 17 amino acids. Written as DNA, the CDR3 is TGTGCCAGCAGCCGGTTGAACGGAGACAGGGCGGATGAAAAACTGTTTTTT. Protein sequence: CASSRLNGDRADEKLFF.

This chain joins TRBV9 and TRBJ2-1, with 10 bases matching TRBD2. The CDR3 runs 15 residues. After removal of 3 bases from V and 9 bases from J, the junction contained 9 bases not matched to a gene. Germline values: CDR1 SGDLS, CDR2 YYNGEE. CDR3 DNA: TGTGCCAGCAGCGCTGGGACTAGCGCCTACGGTGAGCAGTTCTTC. Amino acid sequence: CASSAGTSAYGEQFF.

This clone was recorded a few times. V is TRBV15 and J is TRBJ2-1; tentative D call: TRBD2 (6 bases). V lost 3 bases, J lost 4 bases, and 7 bases lay in between. CDR3 length: 13 amino acids. CDR1 LNHNV and CDR2 YYDKDF come from the germline V gene (reference sequence). CDR3: CATSREGYNEQFF. The CDR3, as DNA: TGTGCCACCAGCAGGGAGGGGTACAATGAGCAGTTCTTC.

V is TRBV30 and J is TRBJ2-7; 8 bases agree with TRBD1. The CDR3 runs 14 residues. CDR1 and CDR2 from the germline V gene are GTSNPN and SVGIG (reference sequence). J was trimmed by 4 bases and V by 2 bases; bases with no gene match: 7. This CDR3 is CAWSRPTGVYEQYF. DNA of the CDR3: TGTGCCTGGAGTCGACCGACAGGGGTTTACGAGCAGTACTTC.

The rearrangement uses TRBV25-1 and TRBJ1-1, with TRBD1 matching over 7 bases. The V and J ends lost 9 bases and 4 bases, in that order; junction bases with no gene match: 8. The germline V gene encodes CDR1 MGHDK and CDR2 SYGVNS. This CDR3 has 13 amino acids. The CDR3 sequence: CASVQGIGTEAFF. The CDR3 bases are TGTGCCAGTGTACAGGGGATCGGCACTGAAGCTTTCTTT.

The chain employs TRBV2 and TRBJ1-4; weak D call: TRBD1 (5 bases). Trimming pared 4 bases from V and 8 bases from J, leaving 14 bases between. Germline V gives CDR1 SNHLY, CDR2 FYNNEI. This CDR3 comprises 14 residues. The CDR3 spells CASSGTRVGEKLFF. The CDR3 DNA reads as TGTGCCAGCAGTGGAACCAGGGTGGGAGAAAAACTGTTTTTT. The full variable domain, with the rest looked up from reference TRBV2 and TRBJ1-4, is EPEVTQTPSHQVTQMGQEVILRCVPISNHLYFYWYRQILGQKVEFLVSFYNNEISEKSEIFDDQFSVERPDGSNFTLKIRSTKLEDSAMYFCASSGTRVGEKLFFGSGTQLSVL.

This chain uses TRBV30 with TRBJ1-3; D gene uncertain. Trimming stripped 1 base from V and 0 bases from J, with 22 bases between. Germline CDR1 GTSNPN, CDR2 SVGIG (reference sequence). The length of the CDR3 is 19 residues. The CDR3 DNA is TGTGCCTGGAGTGAGGGATGGTTTTTGGGAGGGAACTCTGGAAACACCATATATTTT. It encodes CAWSEGWFLGGNSGNTIYF.

This chain connects TRBV6-6 to TRBJ1-1, with 10 bases aligning to TRBD1. Trimming cost V 6 bases and J 3 bases; bases outside gene matches: 4. This CDR3 spans 14 amino acids. Germline CDR1 is MNHNY and CDR2 is SVGAGI (reference sequence). The CDR3, as DNA: TGTGCCAGCAGGACAGGGGGCTGGGACACTGAAGCTTTCTTT. The encoded protein is CASRTGGWDTEAFF.

The chain recombines TRBV13 with TRBJ2-7; 9 bases map to TRBD1. The germline V gene encodes CDR1 PRHDT and CDR2 FYEKMQ (reference sequence). The CDR3 consists of 15 residues. The V gene end was trimmed by 5 bases and the J gene end by 2 bases; junction bases not matched to a gene: 7. CDR3 in amino acids: CASSPGTGRPYEQYF. The CDR3 DNA sequence: TGTGCCAGCAGCCCTGGGACAGGGAGACCCTACGAGCAGTACTTC.

This CDR3 is CASSLMLDTNTEAFF. CDR3 DNA sequence: TGTGCCAGCAGCTTGATGCTCGACACGAACACTGAAGCTTTCTTT. The chain uses TRBV11-2 and TRBJ1-1; D not certain. The CDR3 consists of 15 residues. The V gene lost 3 bases and the J gene lost 1 base, with 12 bases spanning the gap. Germline CDR1 SGHAT, CDR2 FQNNGV. Complete variable domain (other parts from reference TRBV11-2 and TRBJ1-1): EAGVAQSPRYKIIEKRQSVAFWCNPISGHATLYWYQQILGQGPKLLIQFQNNGVVDDSQLPKDRFSAERLKGVDSTLKIQPAKLEDSAVYLCASSLMLDTNTEAFFGQGTRLTVV.

This clone was seen more than once but under ten times. V usage is TRBV2 and J usage is TRBJ2-7; a possible D gene is TRBD2 (5 bases). The CDR3 is 13 residues long. Trimming pared 8 bases from V and 5 bases from J, leaving 16 bases between. Germline values: CDR1 SNHLY, CDR2 FYNNEI. CDR3 sequence (DNA): TGTGCCAGCGGACTGCTTGGGCGGCACGAGCAGTACTTC. Protein product: CASGLLGRHEQYF. Full variable domain (rest looked up from reference TRBV2 and TRBJ2-7): EPEVTQTPSHQVTQMGQEVILRCVPISNHLYFYWYRQILGQKVEFLVSFYNNEISEKSEIFDDQFSVERPDGSNFTLKIRSTKLEDSAMYFCASGLLGRHEQYFGPGTRLTVT.